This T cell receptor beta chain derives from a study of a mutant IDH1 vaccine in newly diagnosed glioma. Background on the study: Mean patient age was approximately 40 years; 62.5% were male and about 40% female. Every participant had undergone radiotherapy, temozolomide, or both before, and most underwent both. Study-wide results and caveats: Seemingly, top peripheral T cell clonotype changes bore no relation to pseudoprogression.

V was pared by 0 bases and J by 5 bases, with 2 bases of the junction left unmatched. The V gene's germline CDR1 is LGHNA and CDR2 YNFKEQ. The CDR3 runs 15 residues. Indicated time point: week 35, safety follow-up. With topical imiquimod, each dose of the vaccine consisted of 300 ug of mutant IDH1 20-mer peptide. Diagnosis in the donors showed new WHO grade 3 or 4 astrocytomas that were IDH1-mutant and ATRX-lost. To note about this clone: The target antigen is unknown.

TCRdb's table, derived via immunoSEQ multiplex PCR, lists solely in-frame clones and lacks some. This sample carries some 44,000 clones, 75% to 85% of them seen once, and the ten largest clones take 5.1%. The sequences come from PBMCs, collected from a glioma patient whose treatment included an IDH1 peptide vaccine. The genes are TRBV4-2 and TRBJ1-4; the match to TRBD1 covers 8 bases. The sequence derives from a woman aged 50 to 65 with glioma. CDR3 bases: TGTGCCAGCAGCCAAGATGGACAGGGAAATGAAAAACTGTTTTTT. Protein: CASSQDGQGNEKLFF.